Described below is a single TCR beta chain sequence and its context. The data belong to a study of blood T cell repertoires in COVID-19. Overall study context: Samples of COVID-19 (acute and convalescent) were obtained from the United States, Italy and Spain. T cells, B-cell-depleted T cells, or PBMCs supplied cDNA or gDNA.

Per the original data handling: For nucleated cells, counts were estimated from reference gene primer amplification. The repertoire was sequenced with immunoSEQ multiplex PCR; TCRdb's copy has only in-frame clones and lacks some. D and trimming come from the DNA, and the V and J calls and clone size come from that table. This sample carries about 12,000 clones, roughly 90% of them seen once, and the ten largest clones take roughly an eighth. The sequence was collected from a man between 65 and 79 years old with active COVID-19. The source material was peripheral blood.

The CDR3 sequence: CASSLGREVSYEQYF. As DNA, the CDR3 is TGTGCCAGCAGCTTAGGTCGAGAAGTCTCCTACGAGCAGTACTTC. This chain connects TRBV7-8 to TRBJ2-7, with D unresolved. Trimming removed 1 base from V and 0 bases from J, with 10 bases in between. The CDR3 totals 15 residues. Germline CDR1 and CDR2: SGHVS and FQNEAQ.